This note documents a single T cell receptor beta chain sequence. What it recognizes is unknown. The source of the sample is a study of cytotoxic CD8 clonotypes in ibrutinib-treated CLL. Study-wide background: Across the patients, approximately 12 were relapsed/refractory, over 14 treatment-naive and 17 to 18 IGHV unmutated. Study results and caveats: Starting clonality was above that of age-matched healthy donors and tracked circulating CD8+ T-cell counts.

Profiled with immunoSEQ multiplex PCR; TCRdb holds only in-frame clones, not every one. The sample consists of more than 35,000 clones, roughly two thirds of them appearing once. J was trimmed by 5 bases and V by 3 bases; bases with no gene match: 9. CDR1 MDHEN and CDR2 SYDVKM come from the germline V gene. The CDR3 loop spans 16 amino acids. Specimen: PBMCs, collected at disease progression, from a patient treated with ibrutinib. The rearrangement joins TRBV28 to TRBJ2-5; 10 positions match TRBD2. This TCR came from a human donor with chronic lymphocytic leukemia. The chain's CDR3 is CASSLAGLAVAETQYF. CDR3 nucleotide sequence: TGTGCCAGCAGTTTGGCTGGACTAGCGGTCGCGGAGACCCAGTACTTC.